This TCR beta chain appears in the sequencing data of a study of Ad26.COV2.S vaccination and SARS-CoV-2 variants (dated by TCRdb to the early 2020s). Background for the entire study: The specificity and breadth of SARS-CoV-2-reactive T cell receptors after Ad26.COV2.S vaccination were assessed by TCRbeta repertoire sequencing. A total of 32 samples were included in the TCR-sequenced set, comprising about 20 Ad26.COV2.S vaccine recipients, 5 placebo recipients and 8 SARS-CoV-2 convalescent individuals. Overall study outcomes, separate from this receptor: After vaccination, substantial breadth of spike-specific CD8+ and CD4+ T cell responses was reported. The authors noted that total T cell responses may have been underestimated by the TCR breadth and depth analyses. Higher spike-specific TCR breadth was observed in Ad26.COV2.S recipients than in placebo recipients (P = 0.0014). Non-spike TCR breadth was comparable between vaccine and placebo recipients, consistent with the vaccine containing only spike.

The immunoSEQ Assay was the method used to sequence TCRbeta CDR3 regions. After extraction, genomic DNA underwent amplification by bias-controlled multiplex PCR, followed by high-throughput sequencing. As for the authors' bioinformatics: To quantify the absolute abundance of every unique TCRbeta CDR3 region, sequences were collapsed and filtered. T cell fraction was estimated by normalizing TCRbeta template counts to usable DNA, with usable DNA measured through amplification of reference genes found in all nucleated cells. Repertoire TCRs were annotated as SARS-CoV-2-specific when V gene, CDR3 amino acid sequence and J gene were exactly matched to a known reactive TCR set. The reference SARS-CoV-2 TCR set came from MIRA and was filtered for enrichment in COVID-19-positive ImmuneCODE repertoires, removing public or cross-reactive TCRs. Using the MIRA antigens, annotated TCRs were further analysed by specific ORF or by position within an ORF. Depth was the summed frequency of annotated unique rearrangements, while breadth was defined as annotated unique rearrangements over total unique productive rearrangements. Group comparisons of TCR breadth used two-sided Wilcoxon rank-sum tests. TCRdb limited this immuneACCESS table to in-frame rearrangements with V and J called. A share of clones is missing; checked studies link under half to unresolved V genes, and the rest is unexplained. The V and J calls and the clone size are those of that table, but D and trimming were determined from the DNA. The sample contains over 110,000 clones, 75% to 90% of them found a single time. Around 5% of the sample is held by the ten biggest clonotypes.

Sample time point, as interpreted from the label and publication: individuals recovered from natural SARS-CoV-2 infection. Trimming takes 3 bases from V and 4 bases from J, and the germline ends sit 12 bases apart. From its cysteine to its phenylalanine, the CDR3 spans 14 amino acids. CDR3 DNA is the only sequence kept; it has 42 bases, read in frame from the first base. Based on the germline V gene (reference sequence), the CDR1 and CDR2 sequences are DFQATT and SNEGSKA. On this clone: The target of this receptor is not known. No base quality values were provided; no much bigger clone lies one nucleotide off.

This receptor was obtained from a human donor who had recovered from COVID-19. Sequences were derived from peripheral blood, sampled after recovery from COVID-19. Rearrangement joined TRBV20-1 to TRBJ1-4; D gene: possibly TRBD1, on 6 matching bases. The CDR3: CSASYGGINEKLFF. DNA sequence: TGCAGTGCTAGTTATGGGGGCATTAATGAAAAACTGTTTTTT.